This T cell receptor (beta chain) stems from a study of blood T cell repertoires in COVID-19. The data were produced by immunoSEQ multiplex PCR, yet TCRdb's version contains in-frame clones alone and is incomplete. This sample has about 140,000 clones, with about 85% found just once. V gave up 1 base and J gave up 2 bases, with 6 bases separating them. There are 13 residues in the CDR3. Germline CDR1 is SGHKS and CDR2 is YYEKEE (reference sequence). Sequences were obtained from peripheral blood. The chain recombines TRBV5-5 with TRBJ2-5; D ambiguous. This clonotype originated in a human donor with COVID-19, enrolled during active disease. The donor label of this sample is uncertain. The CDR3 sequence: CASSLIVQETQYF. CDR3 coding DNA: TGTGCCAGCAGCTTGATAGTTCAAGAGACCCAGTACTTC.